Each of the 15 T cell receptor beta chains below was sequenced from the same sample in a study of T cell responses to AZD1222 COVID-19 vaccine. Generated by immunoSEQ multiplex PCR, the TCRdb table keeps only in-frame clones and is missing some. The sample shows 150,000 to 170,000 clones, more than 90% of them seen only once. The input for sequencing was peripheral blood, taken on day 0 of AZD1222 vaccination. These receptors were collected from an adult in good health.

The rearrangement uses TRBV4-3 and TRBJ2-7, with D perhaps TRBD1 or TRBD2 (5 bases each). The CDR3 length is 15 residues. In germline, CDR1 is LGHNA, CDR2 YSLEER. The V end was cut by 1 base, the J end by 3 bases, with 13 bases between. As DNA, the CDR3 is TGCGCCAGCAGCCAAGGGGGACGGAGAGACTACGAGCAGTACTTC. Its protein is CASSQGGRRDYEQYF.

This chain links TRBV6-6 with TRBJ1-6, with D unresolved. CDR3 length: 16 residues. Trimming cost V 4 bases and J 0 bases, with 10 bases left between them. Germline CDR1 is MNHNY and CDR2 is SVGAGI (reference sequence). CDR3 bases: TGTGCCAGCAGTTCCGCAGCGAGCTCCTATAATTCACCCCTCCACTTT. Its protein is CASSSAASSYNSPLHF.

The chain carries TRBV19 and TRBJ1-1; weak D call: TRBD1 (5 bases). CDR1 is LNHDA and CDR2 is SQIVND in the germline V gene (reference sequence). V lost 5 bases and J 3 bases, leaving 16 bases between the germline ends. The length of the CDR3 is 15 residues. In DNA, the CDR3 is TGTGCCAGTAGTTCCCGGGAGGGAGGGGACACTGAAGCTTTCTTT. As protein: CASSSREGGDTEAFF.

The chain joins TRBV11-2 to TRBJ1-3; tentative D call: TRBD1 (5 bases). The CDR3 sequence is 14 residues long. The ends were cut back, 3 bases at V and 0 bases at J, with 6 bases in the middle. Germline V lookup: CDR1 SGHAT, CDR2 FQNNGV. CDR3 region: CASSFRDSGNTIYF. The CDR3 DNA is TGTGCCAGCAGCTTCAGGGACTCTGGAAACACCATATATTTT.

The chain links TRBV25-1 to TRBJ1-2; 7 bases map to TRBD1. V lost 1 base to trimming and J lost 5 bases; unmatched junction nucleotides: 1. The CDR3 spans 13 residues. The germline gives CDR1 MGHDK, CDR2 SYGVNS. The CDR3 sequence: CASSEWGQYGYTF. The CDR3 DNA sequence: TGTGCCAGCAGTGAATGGGGACAGTATGGCTACACCTTC.

CDR3: CASGLTPRLGYTF. CDR3 in DNA: TGTGCTAGTGGTTTAACCCCCCGGCTTGGCTACACCTTC. This chain uses TRBV12-5 with TRBJ1-2, with unresolved D. Germline V gene sequence: CDR1 LGHNT, CDR2 FRNRAP. The CDR3 is 13 amino acids. Deletions cut 3 bases from V and 7 bases from J, with 12 bases between.

In the case of this clone: The junction departs from germline at one end; a sequencing error may be responsible. V is TRBV19 and J is TRBJ2-2, with TRBD1 as a possible D gene (5 bases). The CDR3 loop spans 13 amino acids. Germline assignment: CDR1 LNHDA and CDR2 SQIVND (reference sequence). The CDR3 DNA reads as TGTGCCAGTAGGATAGGGGTTACCGGGGAGCTGTTTTTT. Translation: CASRIGVTGELFF.

The chain carries TRBV4-1 and TRBJ2-2; D is possibly TRBD1 (6 bases). V was pared by 0 bases and J by 7 bases, with 15 bases between. The CDR3 spans 16 residues. Germline values: CDR1 MGHRA, CDR2 YSYEKL. This CDR3 is CASSQDFGQPGGELFF. The DNA of the CDR3 is TGCGCCAGCAGCCAAGATTTCGGACAGCCGGGCGGGGAGCTGTTTTTT.

In DNA, the CDR3 is TGTGCCAGCAGCTTACGTACCGGCGCTAGCTCCTATAATTCACCCCTCCACTTT. Translating it yields CASSLRTGASSYNSPLHF. The rearrangement links TRBV7-8 to TRBJ1-6, with D hard to call. Germline V lookup: CDR1 SGHVS, CDR2 FQNEAQ. The V end lost 2 bases, the J end lost 0 bases, and 14 bases lay between the germline ends. The CDR3 contains 18 residues.

V and J are TRBV7-2 and TRBJ2-1; 11 nucleotides align to TRBD2. With V trimmed by 1 base and J by 3 bases, 11 bases remained unmatched. Germline CDR1 is SGHTA and CDR2 is FQGNSA. This CDR3 has 19 residues. For the CDR3, the DNA is TGTGCCAGCAGCTTAGTTTCGGCTAGCGGGAGGCTCCACTACAATGAGCAGTTCTTC. It codes for CASSLVSASGRLHYNEQFF.

The rearrangement links TRBV6-5 to TRBJ1-2; D not certain. The germline V gene has CDR1 MNHEY and CDR2 SVGAGI. The germline V and J ends were trimmed by 8 bases and 4 bases, with 14 bases remaining between them. This CDR3 contains 13 residues. The CDR3 DNA is TGTGCCAGCGCACGTCGAGGGAGCTATGGCTACACCTTC. Translation gives CASARRGSYGYTF.

The rearrangement links TRBV30 to TRBJ1-2; 7 nucleotides match TRBD1. V shed 3 bases, J shed 2 bases, and the junction held 6 bases outside the gene matches. Germline CDR1 is GTSNPN and CDR2 is SVGIG (reference sequence). This CDR3 contains 14 residues. CDR3 amino acids: CAWSRQGWNYGYTF. The CDR3, as DNA: TGTGCCTGGAGCCGACAGGGCTGGAACTATGGCTACACCTTC.

The genes are TRBV19 and TRBJ1-5, with a weak D call TRBD1 (6 bases). CDR3 size: 15 residues. CDR1 LNHDA and CDR2 SQIVND come from the germline V gene (reference sequence). Between the trimmed V and J ends, which lost 4 bases and 7 bases, there was a span of 17 bases. The chain's CDR3 is CASSKLLGAEQPQHF. As DNA, the CDR3 is TGTGCCAGTAGTAAGTTGCTGGGGGCCGAACAGCCCCAGCATTTT.

This clone was detected only a few times. The chain uses TRBV7-8 and TRBJ1-5; no firm D call. Germline V gene data show CDR1 as SGHVS and CDR2 as FQNEAQ. Trimming stripped 5 bases from V and 3 bases from J, with 5 bases between. CDR3 length: 12 amino acids. The DNA for the CDR3 is TGTGCCAGCAGCCTGAACAATCAGCCCCAGCATTTT. It is translated as CASSLNNQPQHF.

The V gene is TRBV25-1, the J gene TRBJ1-3; D unresolved. The CDR3 runs 15 residues. Germline CDR1 is MGHDK and CDR2 is SYGVNS. The V end was cut by 5 bases, the J end by 2 bases, with 13 bases between. CDR3 amino acids: CASSTAGAAGNTIYF. The DNA of the CDR3 is TGTGCCAGCAGTACCGCGGGTGCCGCTGGAAACACCATATATTTT.